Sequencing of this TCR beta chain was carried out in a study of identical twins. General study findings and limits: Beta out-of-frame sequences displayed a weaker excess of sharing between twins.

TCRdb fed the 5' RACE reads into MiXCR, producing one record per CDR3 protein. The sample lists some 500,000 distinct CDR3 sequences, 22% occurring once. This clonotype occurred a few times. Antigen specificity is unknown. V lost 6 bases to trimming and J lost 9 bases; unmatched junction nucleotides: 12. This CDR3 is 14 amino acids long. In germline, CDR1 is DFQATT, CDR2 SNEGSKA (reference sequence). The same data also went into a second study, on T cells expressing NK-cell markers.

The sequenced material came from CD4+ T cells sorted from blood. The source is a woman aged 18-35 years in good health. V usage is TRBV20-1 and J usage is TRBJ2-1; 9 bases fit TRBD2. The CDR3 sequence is CSAILAGVGGEQFF. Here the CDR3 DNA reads TGCAGTGCCATATTAGCGGGAGTTGGGGGTGAGCAGTTCTTC.